This T cell receptor (beta chain) was identified during a study of blood T cells in healthy people across ages. About the research overall: The capture of about one barcoded beta molecule per two T cells was achieved by template switching.

From germline, CDR1 is MNHEY and CDR2 SVGEGT. The CDR3 consists of 11 residues. Trimming pared 5 bases from V and 7 bases from J, leaving 7 bases between. This clonotype has just a few counts. Primed by a sample-barcoded 5' primer and a J-beta primer mix, a second PCR proceeded for about 6 to 11 cycles. Each CDR3 protein is one row after TCRdb ran MiXCR on the 5' RACE reads. The table includes 800,000 or so distinct CDR3 sequences, just under 25% detected once. Another study also made use of these data, one on T cells of mothers and their children.

Sequencing used blood. The V call is TRBV6-2 or TRBV6-3, the J call TRBJ2-3; D not certain. The receptor was derived from a boy between 10 and 17 years old in good health. The CDR3 spells CASSQGNTQYF. CDR3 sequence (DNA): TGTGCCAGCAGTCAAGGGAATACGCAGTATTTT.